This TCR beta chain was sequenced in a study of T cell responses to AZD1222 COVID-19 vaccine. General study points: Reportedly, close to half of spike-specific TCRs are directed against unmutated variant regions. The study identified only five or six AZD1222 recipients as seropositive at baseline.

Germline V gives CDR1 MDHEN, CDR2 SYDVKM. V was pared by 2 bases and J by 8 bases, with 18 bases between. The CDR3 has 16 amino acids. For this clone: Its cognate antigen is unknown.

Method: immunoSEQ multiplex PCR; TCRdb's copy keeps in-frame clones and lacks some. The table records 200,000 or so clones, 94% of them present only once. This clonotype originated in an adult in good health. This sample comprised peripheral blood, obtained on day 0 of AZD1222 vaccination. The rearrangement joins TRBV28 to TRBJ1-4; D unresolved. The CDR3 spells CASSLTPEGLGEKLFF. The DNA of the CDR3 is TGTGCCAGCAGTTTAACGCCGGAAGGCCTGGGGGAAAAACTGTTTTTT.